These 7 T cell receptor beta chains originate from one sample sequenced in a study of tumor and adjacent non-tumor tissue in lung cancer (dated by TCRdb to the late 2010s). RNA was extracted from bulk unsorted tissue and checked for quality with a NanoDrop ND-1000 and an Agilent 2100. Preparation of the library involved multiplex PCR. Instrument used: Illumina HiSeq 2500. TCRbeta libraries were constructed through three rounds of nested PCR with primers (Table S4) according to protocols adapted from ARM-PCR. TCRdb reworked the public reads: Q25 trimming with fastp, MiXCR clone assembly, productive beta chains retained. Every distinct CDR3 protein forms one entry, paired with its most common genes and DNA. The sample table holds over 110,000 distinct CDR3 sequences, of which roughly 66% were seen once. Roughly 18% of the sample comes from the top ten. The sample taken for sequencing was lung tumor tissue. These receptors were obtained from a man aged 55 to 70 with small cell lung cancer.

A remark on this clonotype: Mismatch with germline at one junction end may stem from a read error. V gene TRBV4-2 combines with J gene TRBJ2-2; D gene unclear. Germline CDR1 and CDR2: LGHNA and YNFKEQ. CDR3 length: 14 amino acids. The CDR3 loop is CVSSQTGFTGELFF. CDR3 in DNA: TGTGTCAGCAGCCAAACGGGCTTTACCGGGGAGCTGTTTTTT.

About this clonotype: The junction differs from germline at one of its ends, possibly a read error. The V gene is TRBV20-1, the J gene TRBJ2-3; D might be TRBD2 (6 bases). Germline CDR1 is DFQATT and CDR2 is SNEGSKA (reference sequence). CDR3 length equals 15 residues. In DNA form, the CDR3 reads TGTACTGCTAAGGATCGGAGGAGGGCCACAGATACGCAGTATTTT. Residues: CTAKDRRRATDTQYF.

The sample holds one count of this clonotype. The missing conserved phenylalanine or tryptophan at the end of this CDR3 makes a read error likely. It is unclear where the CDR3 begins or ends on the DNA, so no DNA is shown, and the CDR3 is as TCRdb lists it. V gene TRBV11-2 combines with J gene TRBJ1-1. Germline CDR1 is SGHAT and CDR2 is FQNNGV. The CDR3 is 14 residues long, ends included. The CDR3 sequence is CASSLVGRGTAALY.

V gene TRBV6-1 combines with J gene TRBJ2-4; 7 bases fit TRBD1. J lost 7 bases, V lost 4 bases, and 4 bases had no gene match. The CDR3 has 13 residues. Germline values: CDR1 MNHNS, CDR2 SASEGT. CDR3 residues: CASSVRGRNIQYF. CDR3 in DNA: TGTGCCAGCAGTGTGAGGGGGCGTAACATTCAGTACTTC.

Concerning this clonotype itself: A much larger clonotype is one base distant, so this may be a read error. This chain connects TRBV11-3 to TRBJ2-2; the D gene is possibly TRBD2 (6 bases). Trimming cost V 5 bases and J 7 bases, with 23 bases left between them. In germline, CDR1 is SGHNT, CDR2 YENEEA. CDR3 length: 17 amino acids. For the CDR3, the DNA is TGTGCCAGCAGCAACCGGGACTGTCCCCTTTTGGGCGGGGAGCTGTTTTTT. Its protein product is CASSNRDCPLLGGELFF.

In regard to this clonotype: As the CDR3 is not closed by the conserved phenylalanine or tryptophan, this likely results from a read error. J is TRBJ2-2 and V is TRBV5-1; 8 bases agree with TRBD1. CDR1 and CDR2 from the germline V gene are SGHRS and YFSETQ. CDR3 length equals 19 residues. The CDR3 DNA reads as TGCGCCTGCAGCTTTCCTAAAGACAGGGGCACCGCGAACACTGGGGAGCTGTTTCTT. Protein sequence: CACSFPKDRGTANTGELFL.

In its sample, this clonotype was seen a few times. The rearrangement links TRBV20-1 to TRBJ2-1; either TRBD1 or TRBD2 may supply D (6 bases each). CDR1 is DFQATT and CDR2 is SNEGSKA in the germline V gene (reference sequence). The CDR3 consists of 12 residues. V was clipped by 6 bases and J by 12 bases, with 18 bases between them. Written as DNA, the CDR3 is TGCAGTGCCAGGGGACTGGAGTCATGGCAGTTCTTC. The encoded protein is CSARGLESWQFF.